This entry is about one TCR beta chain. The target antigen is unknown. TCR alpha and beta CDR3 regions were amplified from RNA using iRepertoire nested multiplex PCR. For one-step reverse transcription and amplification, roughly 85-450 ng of tissue mRNA or PBMC total RNA was used. TCRdb re-analysed the multiplex PCR reads in MiXCR, keeping a single row per CDR3 protein. The sample has under 150,000 distinct CDR3 sequences, approximately 40% seen once. This specimen belongs to a study of glioma-infiltrating T cells. Study-wide results and caveats: Above-expected tissue-blood divergence occurred in all gliomas, most in low-grade ones.

V gave up 2 bases and J gave up 3 bases; unmatched junction bases: 12. The CDR3 consists of 19 residues. Germline CDR1 is MNHEY and CDR2 is SVGAGI. This clonotype was sampled from a human donor with low-grade glioma or glioblastoma, undergoing nonglioma brain surgery, or in good health (not recorded which). This chain uses TRBV6-5 with TRBJ2-1, with 11 positions matching TRBD2. Sequenced input: glioma tissue, nonneoplastic brain tissue, or PBMCs (not recorded which). The CDR3 bases are TGTGCCAGCAGTTACCCGCGCACCAAACTAGCGGGGGACTACAATGAGCAGTTCTTC. This gives the protein CASSYPRTKLAGDYNEQFF.